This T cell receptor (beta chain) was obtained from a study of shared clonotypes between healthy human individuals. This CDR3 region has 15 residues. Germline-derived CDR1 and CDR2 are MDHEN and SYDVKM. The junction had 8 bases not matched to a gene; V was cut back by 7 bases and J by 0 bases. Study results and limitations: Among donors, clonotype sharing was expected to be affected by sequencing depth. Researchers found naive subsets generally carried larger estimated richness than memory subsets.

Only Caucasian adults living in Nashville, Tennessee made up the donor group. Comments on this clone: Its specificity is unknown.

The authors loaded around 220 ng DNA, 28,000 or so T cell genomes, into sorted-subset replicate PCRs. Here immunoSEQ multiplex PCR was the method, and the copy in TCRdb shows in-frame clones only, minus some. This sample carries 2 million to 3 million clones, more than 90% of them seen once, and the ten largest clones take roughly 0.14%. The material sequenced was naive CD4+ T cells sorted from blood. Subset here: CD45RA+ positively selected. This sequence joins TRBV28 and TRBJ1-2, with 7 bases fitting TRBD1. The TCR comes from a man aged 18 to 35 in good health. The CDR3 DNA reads TGTGCCAGCATCCCAGGGGGGTCTTCTAACTATGGCTACACCTTC. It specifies CASIPGGSSNYGYTF.